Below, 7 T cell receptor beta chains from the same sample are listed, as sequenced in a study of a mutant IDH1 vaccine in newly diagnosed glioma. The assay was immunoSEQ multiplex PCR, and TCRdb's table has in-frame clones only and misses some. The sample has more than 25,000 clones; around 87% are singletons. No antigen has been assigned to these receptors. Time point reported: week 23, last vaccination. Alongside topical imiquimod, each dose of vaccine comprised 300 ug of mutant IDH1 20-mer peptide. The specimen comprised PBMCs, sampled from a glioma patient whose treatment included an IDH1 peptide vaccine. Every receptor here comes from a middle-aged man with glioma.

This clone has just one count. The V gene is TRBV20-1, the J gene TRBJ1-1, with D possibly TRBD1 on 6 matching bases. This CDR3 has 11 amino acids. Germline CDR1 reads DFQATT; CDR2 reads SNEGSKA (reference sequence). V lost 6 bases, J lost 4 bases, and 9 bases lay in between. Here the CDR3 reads CSALRGTEAFF. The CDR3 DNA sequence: TGCAGTGCACTCAGGGGCACTGAAGCTTTCTTT.

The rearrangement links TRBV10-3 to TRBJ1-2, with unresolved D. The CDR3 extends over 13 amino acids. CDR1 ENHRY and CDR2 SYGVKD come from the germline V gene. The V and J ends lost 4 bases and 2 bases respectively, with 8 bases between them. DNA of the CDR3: TGTGCCATCAGTGTAGAGAAAAACTATGGCTACACCTTC. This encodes CAISVEKNYGYTF.

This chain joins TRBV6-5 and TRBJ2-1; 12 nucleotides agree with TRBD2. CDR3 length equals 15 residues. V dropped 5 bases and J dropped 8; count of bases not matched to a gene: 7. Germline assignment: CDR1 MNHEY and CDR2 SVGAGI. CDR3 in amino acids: CASSPLAGGVDEQFF. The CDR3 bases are TGTGCCAGCAGTCCACTAGCGGGGGGTGTGGATGAGCAGTTCTTC.

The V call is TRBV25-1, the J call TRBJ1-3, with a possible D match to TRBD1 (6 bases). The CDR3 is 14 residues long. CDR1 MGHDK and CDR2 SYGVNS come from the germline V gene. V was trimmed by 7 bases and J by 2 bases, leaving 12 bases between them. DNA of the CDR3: TGTGCCAGCAAAGGGGGGACGGCTGGAAACACCATATATTTT. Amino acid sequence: CASKGGTAGNTIYF.

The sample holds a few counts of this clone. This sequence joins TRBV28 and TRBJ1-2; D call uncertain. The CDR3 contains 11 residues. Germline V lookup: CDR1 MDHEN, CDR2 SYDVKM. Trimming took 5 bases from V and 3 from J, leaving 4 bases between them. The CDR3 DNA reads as TGTGCCAGCAGTGGGGACTATGGCTACACCTTC. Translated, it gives CASSGDYGYTF.

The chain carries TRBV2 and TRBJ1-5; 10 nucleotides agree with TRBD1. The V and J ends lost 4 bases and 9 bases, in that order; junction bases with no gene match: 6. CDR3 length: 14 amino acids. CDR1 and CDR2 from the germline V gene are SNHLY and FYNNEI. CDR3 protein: CASSGDRGPGPQHF. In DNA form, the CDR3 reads TGTGCCAGCAGTGGGGACAGGGGACCTGGGCCCCAGCATTTT.

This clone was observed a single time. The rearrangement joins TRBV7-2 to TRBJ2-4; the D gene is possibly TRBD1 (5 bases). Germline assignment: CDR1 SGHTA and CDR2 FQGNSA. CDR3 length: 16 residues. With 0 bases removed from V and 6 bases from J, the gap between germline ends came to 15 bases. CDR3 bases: TGTGCCAGCAGCTTAGCGTATCCCTCAACAGGAAACATTCAGTACTTC. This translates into CASSLAYPSTGNIQYF. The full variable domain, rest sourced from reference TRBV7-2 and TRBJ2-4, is GAGVSQSPSNKVTEKGKDVELRCDPISGHTALYWYRQSLGQGLEFLIYFQGNSAPDKSGLPSDRFSAERTGGSVSTLTIQRTQQEDSAVYLCASSLAYPSTGNIQYFGAGTRLSVL.